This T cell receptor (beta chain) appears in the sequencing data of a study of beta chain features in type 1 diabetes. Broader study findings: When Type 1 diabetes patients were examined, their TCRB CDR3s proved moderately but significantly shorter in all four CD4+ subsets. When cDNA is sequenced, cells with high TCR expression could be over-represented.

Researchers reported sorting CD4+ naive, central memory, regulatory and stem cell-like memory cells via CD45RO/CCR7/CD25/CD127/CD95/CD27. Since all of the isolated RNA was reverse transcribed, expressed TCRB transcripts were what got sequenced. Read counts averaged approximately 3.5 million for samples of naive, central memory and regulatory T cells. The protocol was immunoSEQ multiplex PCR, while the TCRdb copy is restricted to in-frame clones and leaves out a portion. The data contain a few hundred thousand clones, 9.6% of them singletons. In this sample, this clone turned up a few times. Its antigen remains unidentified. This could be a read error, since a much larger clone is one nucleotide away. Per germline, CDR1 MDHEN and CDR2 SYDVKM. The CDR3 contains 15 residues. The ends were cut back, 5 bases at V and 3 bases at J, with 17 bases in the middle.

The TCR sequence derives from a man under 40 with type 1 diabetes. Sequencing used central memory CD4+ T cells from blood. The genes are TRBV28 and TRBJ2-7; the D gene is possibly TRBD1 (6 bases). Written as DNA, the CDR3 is TGTGCCAGCAGTCCCCCCGGGACACAGGGCTACGAGCAGTACTTC. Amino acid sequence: CASSPPGTQGYEQYF.